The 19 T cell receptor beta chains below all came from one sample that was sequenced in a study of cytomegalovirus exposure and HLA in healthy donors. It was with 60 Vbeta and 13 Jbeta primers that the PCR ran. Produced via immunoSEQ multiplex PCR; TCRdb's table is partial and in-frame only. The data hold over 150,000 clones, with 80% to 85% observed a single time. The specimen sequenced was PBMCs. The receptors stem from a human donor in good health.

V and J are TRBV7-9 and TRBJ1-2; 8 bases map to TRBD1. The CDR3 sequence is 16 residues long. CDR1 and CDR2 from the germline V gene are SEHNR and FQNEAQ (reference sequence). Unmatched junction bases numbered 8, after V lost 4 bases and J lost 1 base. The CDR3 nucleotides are TGTGCCAGCAGCTCTGAGGACAGGGTGGGTAACTATGGCTACACCTTC. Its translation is CASSSEDRVGNYGYTF.

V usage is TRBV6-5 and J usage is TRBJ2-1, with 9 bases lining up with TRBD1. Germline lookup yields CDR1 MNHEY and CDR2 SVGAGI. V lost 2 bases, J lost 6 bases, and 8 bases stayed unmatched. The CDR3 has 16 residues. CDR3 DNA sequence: TGTGCCAGCAGTTACGGGGGACAGGGAACAATCAATGAGCAGTTCTTC. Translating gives CASSYGGQGTINEQFF.

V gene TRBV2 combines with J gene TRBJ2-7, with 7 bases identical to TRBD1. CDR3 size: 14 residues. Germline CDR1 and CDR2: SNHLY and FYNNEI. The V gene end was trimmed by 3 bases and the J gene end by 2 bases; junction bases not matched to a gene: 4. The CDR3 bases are TGTGCCAGCAGTGATCGGGACAGACCCTACGAGCAGTACTTC. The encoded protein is CASSDRDRPYEQYF.

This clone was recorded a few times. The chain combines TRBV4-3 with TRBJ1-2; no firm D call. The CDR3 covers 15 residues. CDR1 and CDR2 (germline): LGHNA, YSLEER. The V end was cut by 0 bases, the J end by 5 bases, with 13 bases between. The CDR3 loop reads CASSQDLGIRYGYTF. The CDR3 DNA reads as TGCGCCAGCAGCCAAGATCTCGGGATCCGATATGGCTACACCTTC.

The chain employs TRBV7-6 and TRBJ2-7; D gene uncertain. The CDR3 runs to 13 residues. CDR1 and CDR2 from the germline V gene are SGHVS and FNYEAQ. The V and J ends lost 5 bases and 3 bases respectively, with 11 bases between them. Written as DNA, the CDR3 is TGTGCCAGCAGCGCTACCAACTACTACGAGCAGTACTTC. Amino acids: CASSATNYYEQYF.

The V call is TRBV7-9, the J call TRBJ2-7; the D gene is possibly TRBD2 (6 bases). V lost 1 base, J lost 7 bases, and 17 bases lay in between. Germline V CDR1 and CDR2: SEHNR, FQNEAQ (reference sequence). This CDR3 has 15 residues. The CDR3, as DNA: TGTGCCAGCAGCTTAGTACAATCCCTACGGGGGGAGCAGTACTTC. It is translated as CASSLVQSLRGEQYF.

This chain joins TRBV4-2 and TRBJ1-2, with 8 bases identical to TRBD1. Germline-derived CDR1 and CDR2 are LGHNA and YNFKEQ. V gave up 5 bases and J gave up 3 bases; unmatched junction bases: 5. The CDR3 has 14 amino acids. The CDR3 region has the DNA TGTGCCAGCAGCTTCCAACAGGGGGACTATGGCTACACCTTC. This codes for CASSFQQGDYGYTF.

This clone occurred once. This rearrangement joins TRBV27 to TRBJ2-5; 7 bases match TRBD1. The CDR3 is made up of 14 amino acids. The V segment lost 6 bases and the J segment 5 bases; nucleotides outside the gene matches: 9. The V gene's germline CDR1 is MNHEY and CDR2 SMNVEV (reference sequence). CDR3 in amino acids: CASRSVGGRETQYF. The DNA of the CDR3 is TGTGCCAGCAGATCCGTAGGGGGCAGGGAGACCCAGTACTTC.

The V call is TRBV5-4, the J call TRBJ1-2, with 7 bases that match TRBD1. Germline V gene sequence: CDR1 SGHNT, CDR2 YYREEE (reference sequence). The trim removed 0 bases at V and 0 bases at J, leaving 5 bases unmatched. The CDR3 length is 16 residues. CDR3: CASSLAGGRANYGYTF. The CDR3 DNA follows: TGTGCCAGCAGCTTGGCAGGGGGTAGAGCTAACTATGGCTACACCTTC.

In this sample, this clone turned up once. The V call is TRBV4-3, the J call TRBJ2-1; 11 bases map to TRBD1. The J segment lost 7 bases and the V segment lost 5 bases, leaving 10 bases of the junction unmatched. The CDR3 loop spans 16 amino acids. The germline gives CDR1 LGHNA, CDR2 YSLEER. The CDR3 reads CASSSKWTGGNNEQFF. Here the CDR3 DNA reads TGCGCCAGCAGCTCGAAGTGGACAGGGGGCAATAATGAGCAGTTCTTC.

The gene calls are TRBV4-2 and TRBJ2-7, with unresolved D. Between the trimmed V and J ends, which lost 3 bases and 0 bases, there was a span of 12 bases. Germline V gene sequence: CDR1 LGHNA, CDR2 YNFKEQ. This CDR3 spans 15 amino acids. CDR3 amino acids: CASSQATQSSYEQYF. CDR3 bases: TGTGCCAGCAGCCAGGCCACCCAGTCCTCCTACGAGCAGTACTTC.

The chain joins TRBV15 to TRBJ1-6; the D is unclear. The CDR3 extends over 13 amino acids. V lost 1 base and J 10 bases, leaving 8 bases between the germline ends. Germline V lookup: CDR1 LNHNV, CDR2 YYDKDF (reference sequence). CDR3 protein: CATSRALNSPLHF. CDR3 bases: TGTGCCACCAGCAGAGCCCTAAACTCACCCCTCCACTTT.

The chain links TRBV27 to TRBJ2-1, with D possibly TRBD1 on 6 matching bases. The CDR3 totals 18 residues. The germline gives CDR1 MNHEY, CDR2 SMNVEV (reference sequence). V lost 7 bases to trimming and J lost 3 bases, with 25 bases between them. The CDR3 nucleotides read TGTGCCAGCAACCGCCGGGGACACTTACCGACTGTCTACAATGAGCAGTTCTTC. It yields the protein CASNRRGHLPTVYNEQFF.

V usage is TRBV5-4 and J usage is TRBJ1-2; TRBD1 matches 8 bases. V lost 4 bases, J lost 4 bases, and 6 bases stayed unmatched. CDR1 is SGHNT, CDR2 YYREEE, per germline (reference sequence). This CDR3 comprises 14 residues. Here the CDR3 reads CASSGVDRGYGYTF. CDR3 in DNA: TGTGCCAGCAGCGGAGTCGACAGGGGCTATGGCTACACCTTC.

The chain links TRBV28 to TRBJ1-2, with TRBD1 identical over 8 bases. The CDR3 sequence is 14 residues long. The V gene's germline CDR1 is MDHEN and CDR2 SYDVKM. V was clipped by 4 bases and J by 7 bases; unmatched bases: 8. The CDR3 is CASSYQGAFPGYTF. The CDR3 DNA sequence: TGTGCCAGCAGTTACCAGGGGGCCTTCCCTGGCTACACCTTC.

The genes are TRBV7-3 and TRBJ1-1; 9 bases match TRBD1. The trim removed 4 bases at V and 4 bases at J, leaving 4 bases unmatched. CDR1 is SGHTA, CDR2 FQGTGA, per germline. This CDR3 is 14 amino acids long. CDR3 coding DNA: TGTGCCAGCAGCTCCCGACAGGGGGGCACTGAAGCTTTCTTT. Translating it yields CASSSRQGGTEAFF.

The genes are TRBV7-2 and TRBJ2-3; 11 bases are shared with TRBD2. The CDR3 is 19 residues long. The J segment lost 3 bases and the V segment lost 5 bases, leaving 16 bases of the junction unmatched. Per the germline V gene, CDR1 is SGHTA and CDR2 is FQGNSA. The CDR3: CASSQPTRSSGRPTDTQYF. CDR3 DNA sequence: TGTGCCAGCAGCCAACCCACCCGCTCTAGCGGGAGGCCAACAGATACGCAGTATTTT.

The chain's CDR3 is CASSSPGTRGTDYNSPLHF. The CDR3 DNA reads as TGTGCCAGCAGCTCTCCCGGAACTAGAGGGACAGACTATAATTCACCCCTCCACTTT. The rearrangement joins TRBV13 to TRBJ1-6; 7 bases are shared with TRBD1. CDR1 is PRHDT, CDR2 FYEKMQ, per germline (reference sequence). V lost 4 bases, J lost 3 bases, and 15 bases stayed unmatched. CDR3 length equals 19 residues.

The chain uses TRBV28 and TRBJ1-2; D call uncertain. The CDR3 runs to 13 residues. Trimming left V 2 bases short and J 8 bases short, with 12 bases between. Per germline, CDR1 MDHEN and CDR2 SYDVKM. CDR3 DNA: TGTGCCAGCAGTTTAAAGACTAGGAGGGGCTACACCTTC. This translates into CASSLKTRRGYTF.